These 11 T cell receptor beta chains share one sample of origin, sequenced in a study of chemoradiotherapy in HPV16-positive cancers (dated by TCRdb to about 2022). The library was generated by the immunoSEQ multiplex PCR assay. TCRdb stores this immuneACCESS table with in-frame sequences only. Part of the clones is absent; in the studies checked, under half of the shortfall reflects unresolved V genes, and no reason is known for the rest. The sample table shows 9,500 to 13,000 clones, and around four fifths are seen once. The top ten clonotypes cover approximately 15% of the sample. This sample comprised tumor tissue, obtained from a patient who underwent chemoradiotherapy. These receptors were obtained from a human donor with HPV-associated anogenital cancer.

V and J are TRBV19 and TRBJ1-2; 7 positions agree with TRBD1. Germline V gene lookup returns CDR1 LNHDA and CDR2 SQIVND (reference sequence). This CDR3 is built from 14 residues. Losses at the gene ends were 3 bases for V and 4 bases for J; bases not matched to a gene: 5. The CDR3, as DNA: TGTGCCAGTAGTATTGACAGGGCAGGCTATGGCTACACCTTC. Its translation: CASSIDRAGYGYTF.

This rearrangement joins TRBV9 to TRBJ2-1; D not resolved. CDR3 length: 15 amino acids. V lost 0 bases and J lost 8, with 15 bases in between. Germline CDR1 and CDR2: SGDLS and YYNGEE. CDR3 nucleotide sequence: TGTGCCAGCAGCGTAGGGGATAAGGCCCACCATGAGCAGTTCTTC. Its protein is CASSVGDKAHHEQFF.

The chain recombines TRBV6-1 with TRBJ1-5, with a possible D match to TRBD1 (6 bases). Trimming took off 6 bases at V and 1 base at J, with 13 bases between the two ends. This CDR3 has 15 amino acids. Per the germline V gene, CDR1 is MNHNS and CDR2 is SASEGT. The CDR3 loop reads CASSGQFGSNQPQHF. CDR3 sequence (DNA): TGTGCCAGCAGCGGACAGTTTGGGAGCAATCAGCCCCAGCATTTT.

This clone was detected once. The rearrangement uses TRBV18 and TRBJ1-1; D unclear. The CDR3 runs 16 residues. Trimming stripped 3 bases from V and 0 bases from J, with 14 bases between. The germline CDR1 and CDR2 sequences are KGHSH and LQKENI. CDR3 DNA sequence: TGTGCCAGCTCACCCGTCAGTATGGCCTTGAACACTGAAGCTTTCTTT. Amino acids: CASSPVSMALNTEAFF.

This clone was found once. J is TRBJ1-6 and V is TRBV2, with no clear D. The germline V gene encodes CDR1 SNHLY and CDR2 FYNNEI. V was trimmed by 5 bases and J by 14 bases, leaving 13 bases between them. CDR3 length: 12 amino acids. The CDR3 protein is CASSSNFGTLHF. The CDR3 nucleotides read TGTGCCAGCAGTTCCAATTTCGGCACCCTCCACTTT.

The rearrangement joins TRBV6-1 to TRBJ2-7; 7 nucleotides match TRBD2. Germline lookup yields CDR1 MNHNS and CDR2 SASEGT. CDR3 length: 13 amino acids. V shed 2 bases and J 6 bases; nucleotides not matched to a gene: 4. The CDR3 region is CASSEMWEGEQYF. As DNA, the CDR3 is TGTGCCAGCAGTGAAATGTGGGAGGGCGAGCAGTACTTC.

The V and J genes are TRBV11-3 and TRBJ2-7; D is perhaps TRBD2 (5 bases). The CDR3 has 16 residues. The V gene's germline CDR1 is SGHNT and CDR2 YENEEA. Trimming pared 5 bases from V and 0 bases from J, leaving 17 bases between. CDR3 in DNA: TGTGCCAGCAGCCTCAGACCCCTCCGGGGCTCCTACGAGCAGTACTTC. This sequence encodes CASSLRPLRGSYEQYF. Full variable domain (rest looked up from reference TRBV11-3 and TRBJ2-7): EAGVVQSPRYKIIEKKQPVAFWCNPISGHNTLYWYLQNLGQGPELLIRYENEEAVDDSQLPKDRFSAERLKGVDSTLKIQPAELGDSAVYLCASSLRPLRGSYEQYFGPGTRLTVT.

The CDR3 region has the DNA TGTGCCAGCAGTCCCGGGGGGGACTTTTCACCCCTCCACTTT. Translated: CASSPGGDFSPLHF. The chain combines TRBV28 with TRBJ1-6; weak D call: TRBD1 (5 bases). Per germline, CDR1 MDHEN and CDR2 SYDVKM. This CDR3 comprises 14 residues. V was pared by 5 bases and J by 9 bases, with 14 bases between.

This clone is deemed medium-sized. This chain connects TRBV7-8 to TRBJ2-2; D perhaps matches TRBD1 (6 bases). The V end was cut by 1 base, the J end by 4 bases, with 13 bases between. CDR3 size: 16 residues. Looked up from germline, CDR1 is SGHVS and CDR2 is FQNEAQ. The CDR3 reads CASSLGGGGPTGELFF. CDR3 nucleotide sequence: TGTGCCAGCAGCTTAGGAGGTGGGGGCCCCACCGGGGAGCTGTTTTTT.

The gene calls are TRBV28 and TRBJ1-2, with D perhaps TRBD1 (5 bases). This CDR3 is built from 15 residues. In germline, CDR1 is MDHEN, CDR2 SYDVKM. V lost 3 bases and J lost 6, with 17 bases in between. The CDR3 DNA follows: TGTGCCAGCAGTTTTTACGACAGAGTAATCCATGGCTACACCTTC. This sequence encodes CASSFYDRVIHGYTF.

V gene TRBV9 combines with J gene TRBJ2-1; 9 bases align to TRBD1. CDR1 SGDLS and CDR2 YYNGEE come from the germline V gene. V lost 2 bases to trimming and J lost 8 bases; unmatched junction nucleotides: 11. This CDR3 has 16 residues. CDR3 residues: CASSVGGTGNVYEQFF. The CDR3 coding sequence is TGTGCCAGCAGCGTTGGGGGGACAGGGAATGTTTATGAGCAGTTCTTC.